This T cell receptor (beta chain) was sequenced for a study of cytomegalovirus exposure and HLA in healthy donors. On the study more broadly: Both the approximately 120 validation repertoires and the 600 to 750 first-cohort repertoires used the same platform, as reported by a later analysis.

This table comes from immunoSEQ multiplex PCR, and its TCRdb copy is limited to in-frame clones, with some not included. The sample holds 150,000 to 180,000 clones, roughly 84% seen once. This clone was seen a single time. What it recognizes is unknown. The CDR3 has 13 residues. Germline CDR1 reads SGHRS; CDR2 reads YFSETQ. Trimming cost V 4 bases and J 2 bases, with 8 bases left between them. Overall study findings and caveats: Clusters of TCRs from the first cohort tended to co-occur in the 100 to 150 validation repertoires (as a later analysis found). The study put roughly 160 TCR beta chains on its list as cytomegalovirus-associated.

The TCR comes from a human donor in good health. The J gene is TRBJ2-3, the V gene TRBV5-1; tentative D call: TRBD2 (6 bases). Source material: PBMCs. The CDR3 reads CASSPGVTDTQYF. In nucleotides, the CDR3 is TGCGCCAGCAGCCCGGGGGTCACAGATACGCAGTATTTT. The full variable domain, its missing parts supplied by reference TRBV5-1 and TRBJ2-3, is KAGVTQTPRYLIKTRGQQVTLSCSPISGHRSVSWYQQTPGQGLQFLFEYFSETQRNKGNFPGRFSGRQFSNSRSEMNVSTLELGDSALYLCASSPGVTDTQYFGPGTRLTVL.